The present TCR beta chain was sequenced within a study of blood T cell repertoires in COVID-19. Study as a whole: Acute and convalescent COVID-19 samples came from the United States, Italy and Spain.

This CDR3 region has 15 residues. With 5 bases removed from V and 8 bases from J, the gap between germline ends came to 21 bases. Germline assignment: CDR1 SGHTA and CDR2 FQGNSA. Clones were read by immunoSEQ multiplex PCR, and TCRdb kept only the in-frame ones, dropping some. The table records approximately 190,000 clones, roughly 80% of them present only once. The source material was peripheral blood. This chain connects TRBV7-2 to TRBJ1-2, with D perhaps TRBD1 (5 bases). The TCR sequence derives from a woman between 35 and 50 years old with acute or convalescent COVID-19. The CDR3 here is CASSPGLTGGKGYTF. The CDR3 region has the DNA TGTGCCAGCAGCCCCGGTCTGACGGGGGGGAAGGGCTACACCTTC.